This note documents a single T cell receptor (beta chain) sequence. CDR1 is SGHDT and CDR2 is YYEEEE in the germline V gene. This CDR3 comprises 19 residues. Trimming removed 3 bases from V and 6 bases from J; junction bases left unmatched: 13. This sample stems from a study of T-cell reconstitution after alpha-beta-depleted transplantation in children. Researchers prepared the TCRbeta library using unique molecular identifiers, the study reports. TCRdb used MiXCR to reprocess the PCR reads, holding one entry per CDR3 protein. The sample consists of about 640,000 distinct CDR3 sequences, approximately 16% of them appearing once.

The TCR sequence derives from a human donor who donated a stem cell graft to a child with acute myeloid leukemia. J is TRBJ2-1 and V is TRBV5-6; 15 positions match TRBD2. The sequences come from PBMCs from the stem cell graft donor, collected from the stem cell graft. The CDR3 is CASSSAIGTSGGWGNEQFF. The CDR3 coding sequence is TGTGCCAGCAGCTCAGCCATCGGGACTAGCGGGGGGTGGGGCAATGAGCAGTTCTTC. The full variable domain, with the rest looked up from reference TRBV5-6 and TRBJ2-1, is DAGVTQSPTHLIKTRGQQVTLRCSPKSGHDTVSWYQQALGQGPQFIFQYYEEEERQRGNFPDRFSGHQFPNYSSELNVNALLLGDSALYLCASSSAIGTSGGWGNEQFFGPGTRLTVL.